This paragraph reports one TCR beta chain. Its antigen remains unknown. Sequenced by immunoSEQ multiplex PCR; TCRdb stores in-frame clones only, minus some. The sample carries 100,000 to 130,000 clones, about 86% recorded once. CDR3 size: 15 residues. Germline lookup yields CDR1 SGHRS and CDR2 YFSETQ. The V end was cut by 4 bases, the J end by 10 bases, with 18 bases between. This entry is derived from a study of T cell responses to AZD1222 COVID-19 vaccine. About the research overall: Pooling was applied to second doses at about 4 or about 12 weeks. The study, taken as a whole, reports: Among spike-specific TCRs, nearly half reportedly target unmutated variant regions.

The material sequenced was peripheral blood, taken on day 0 of AZD1222 vaccination. The receptor's source is an adult in good health. The chain joins TRBV5-1 to TRBJ1-6; D unclear. DNA of the CDR3: TGCGCCAGCAGCCGGCGGACGGGAGACGCATCACCCCTCCACTTT. Protein: CASSRRTGDASPLHF.